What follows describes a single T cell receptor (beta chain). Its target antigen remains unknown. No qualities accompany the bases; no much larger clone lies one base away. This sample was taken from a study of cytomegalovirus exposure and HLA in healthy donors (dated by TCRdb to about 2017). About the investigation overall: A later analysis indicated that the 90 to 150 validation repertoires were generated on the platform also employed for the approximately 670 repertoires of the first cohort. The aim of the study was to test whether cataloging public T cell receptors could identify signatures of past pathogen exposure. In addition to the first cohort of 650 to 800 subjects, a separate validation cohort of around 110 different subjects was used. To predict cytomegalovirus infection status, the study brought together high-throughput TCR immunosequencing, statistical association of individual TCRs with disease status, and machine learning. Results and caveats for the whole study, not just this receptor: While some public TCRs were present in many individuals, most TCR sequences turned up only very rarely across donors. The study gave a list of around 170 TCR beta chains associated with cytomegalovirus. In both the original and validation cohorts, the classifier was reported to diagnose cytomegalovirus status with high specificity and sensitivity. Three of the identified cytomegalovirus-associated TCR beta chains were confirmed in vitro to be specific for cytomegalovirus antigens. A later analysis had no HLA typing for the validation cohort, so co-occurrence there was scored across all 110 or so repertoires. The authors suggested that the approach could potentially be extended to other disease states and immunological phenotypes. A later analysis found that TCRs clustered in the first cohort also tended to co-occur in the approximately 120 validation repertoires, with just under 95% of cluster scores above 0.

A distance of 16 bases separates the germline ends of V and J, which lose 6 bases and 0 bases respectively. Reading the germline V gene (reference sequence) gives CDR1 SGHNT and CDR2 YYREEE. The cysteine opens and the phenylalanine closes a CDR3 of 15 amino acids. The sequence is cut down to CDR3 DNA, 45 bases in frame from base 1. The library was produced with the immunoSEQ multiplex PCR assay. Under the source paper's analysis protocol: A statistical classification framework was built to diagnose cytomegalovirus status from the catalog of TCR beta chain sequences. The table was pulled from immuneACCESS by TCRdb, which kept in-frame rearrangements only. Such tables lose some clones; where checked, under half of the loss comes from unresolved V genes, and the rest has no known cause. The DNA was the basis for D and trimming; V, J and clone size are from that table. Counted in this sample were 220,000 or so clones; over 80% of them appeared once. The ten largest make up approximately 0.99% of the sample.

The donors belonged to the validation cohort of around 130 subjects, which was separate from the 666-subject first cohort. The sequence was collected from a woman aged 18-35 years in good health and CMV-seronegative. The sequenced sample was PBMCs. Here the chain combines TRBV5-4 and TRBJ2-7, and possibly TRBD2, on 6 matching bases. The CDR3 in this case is CASTLGPGSSYEQYF. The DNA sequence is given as TGTGCCAGCACCCTGGGCCCCGGGAGCTCCTACGAGCAGTACTTC.